This is a list of T cell receptor beta chains from one sample in a study of CD4 T cells in relation to SARS-CoV-2 and coronaviruses. For these TCRs, the target antigens are not known. Here immunoSEQ multiplex PCR was the method, and the copy in TCRdb shows in-frame clones only, minus some. The table shows 20,000 to 30,000 clones, with 73% occurring only once. The sample comprised CD4+ T cells from PBMCs, cultured in vitro. All receptors come from a human donor in good health. Both conserved end residues are part of each CDR3. Each record gives: V gene, J gene, clone size, D gene, CDR3 DNA, CDR3 protein. A D gene is named only where the DNA matches it firmly. Expanded clones are given a class, and other clones once, few, many or no size at all.

>TRBV7-3|TRBJ2-4|.|TRBD1
TGTGCCAGCAGCCGCCAGGGGGCTGGCCGTGGAAACATTCAGTACTTC
CASSRQGAGRGNIQYF
>TRBV6-2/TRBV6-3|TRBJ1-1|.|.
TGTGCCAGCAGTTATCGGAAGGGCACTGAAGCTTTCTTT
CASSYRKGTEAFF
>TRBV5-5|TRBJ1-3|.|.
TGTGCCAGCAGCTGGGGGTCGGGGGGGAACTCTGGAAACACCATATATTTT
CASSWGSGGNSGNTIYF
>TRBV14|TRBJ1-6|few|TRBD1
TGTGCCAGCAGCCAAGTAACAGGGGGATGGATGGGTTCACCCCTCCACTTT
CASSQVTGGWMGSPLHF
>TRBV28|TRBJ1-4|few|.
TGTGCCAGCAGTTTCCCGACAGCCCATGAAAAACTGTTTTTT
CASSFPTAHEKLFF
>TRBV11-2|TRBJ2-7|.|TRBD2
TGTGCCAGCAGCTTAGAAAGACTAGCGGGTCAACCCTACGAGCAGTACTTC
CASSLERLAGQPYEQYF
>TRBV6-1|TRBJ2-3|.|.
TGTGCCAGCAGTGAAGGCGTGGGGGGCGCAGATACGCAGTATTTT
CASSEGVGGADTQYF
>TRBV5-1|TRBJ1-5|.|.
TGCGCCAGCAGCTCGGATGGGGGAAATCAGCCCCAGCATTTT
CASSSDGGNQPQHF
>TRBV9|TRBJ2-7|few|.
TGTGCCAGCAGCGTAGGACAGGACGGATCGTACGAGCAGTACTTC
CASSVGQDGSYEQYF
>TRBV19|TRBJ2-1|.|TRBD2
TGTGCCAGTAGTCGCTCTAGCGGGTACAATGAGCAGTTCTTC
CASSRSSGYNEQFF
>TRBV19|TRBJ2-6|.|TRBD1
TGTGCCAGTAGTGGGCTCCGAGACAGGGTGGCCTCTGGGGCCAACGTCCTGACTTTC
CASSGLRDRVASGANVLTF
>TRBV6-1|TRBJ1-1|few|.
TGTGCCAGCAGTACGACGGGACACATGAACACTGAAGCTTTCTTT
CASSTTGHMNTEAFF
>TRBV5-6|TRBJ2-3|.|TRBD2
TGTGCCAGCAGCGCGGGACTAGCGGACCCCACAGATACGCAGTATTTT
CASSAGLADPTDTQYF
>TRBV13|TRBJ1-2|few|TRBD1
TGTGCCAGCAGCCGCCAAGTGACAGGGTTTACCTATGGCTACACCTTC
CASSRQVTGFTYGYTF
>TRBV7-8|TRBJ2-1|.|.
TGTGCCAGCAGCTTAGGGGGGCTCTCCTACAATGAGCAGTTCTTC
CASSLGGLSYNEQFF
>TRBV5-6|TRBJ1-1|.|TRBD1
TGTGCCAGCAGCTTCGACAGGGTAGGTGAAGCTTTCTTT
CASSFDRVGEAFF
>TRBV12-3/TRBV12-4|TRBJ1-5|few|.
TGTGCCAGCAGTTTCGACACAATTCAGCCCCAGCATTTT
CASSFDTIQPQHF
>TRBV7-3|TRBJ2-6|.|TRBD1
TGTGCCAGCAGCTCGACAGGGCGATCTGGGGCCAACGTCCTGACTTTC
CASSSTGRSGANVLTF